This TCR beta chain emerged from a study of shared clonotypes between healthy human individuals. Study-wide results and limits: Clonotype sharing levels among donors were expected to vary with sequencing depth.

Germline values: CDR1 SSHAT, CDR2 FNYEAQ (reference sequence). This CDR3 region has 15 residues. Unmatched junction bases numbered 5, after V lost 2 bases and J lost 8 bases. This clone was observed once. Its antigen remains unknown. The assay used deep level. Profiled with immunoSEQ multiplex PCR; TCRdb holds only in-frame clones, not every one. The data hold 500,000 to 650,000 clones, with around three quarters observed a single time. Input material: PBMCs. The source is a woman aged 35 to 49 in good health. Some clones in this sample may be carry-over from other donors' samples. This chain joins TRBV7-7 and TRBJ2-1, with TRBD2 identical over 11 bases. The CDR3 region is CASSLSTSGSYEQFF. The DNA of the CDR3 is TGTGCCAGCAGCTTATCTACTAGCGGGAGCTATGAGCAGTTCTTC.